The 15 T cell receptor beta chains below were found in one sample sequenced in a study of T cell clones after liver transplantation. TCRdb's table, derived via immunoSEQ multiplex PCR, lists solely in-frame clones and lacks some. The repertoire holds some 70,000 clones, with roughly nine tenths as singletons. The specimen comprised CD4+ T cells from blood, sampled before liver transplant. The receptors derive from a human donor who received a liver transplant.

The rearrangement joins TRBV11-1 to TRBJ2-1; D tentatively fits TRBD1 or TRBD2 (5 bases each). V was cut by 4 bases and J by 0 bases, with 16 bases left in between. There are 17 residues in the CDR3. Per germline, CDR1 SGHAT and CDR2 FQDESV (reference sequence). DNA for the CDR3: TGTGCCAGCAGCTCAGAAGCCGGGGACCTCTCCTACAATGAGCAGTTCTTC. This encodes CASSSEAGDLSYNEQFF.

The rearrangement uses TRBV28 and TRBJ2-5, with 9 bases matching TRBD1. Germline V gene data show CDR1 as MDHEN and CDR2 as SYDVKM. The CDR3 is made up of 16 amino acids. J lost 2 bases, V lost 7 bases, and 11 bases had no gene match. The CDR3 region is CASTERYRGRQETQYF. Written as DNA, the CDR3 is TGTGCCAGCACCGAGAGATACAGGGGGCGGCAAGAGACCCAGTACTTC.

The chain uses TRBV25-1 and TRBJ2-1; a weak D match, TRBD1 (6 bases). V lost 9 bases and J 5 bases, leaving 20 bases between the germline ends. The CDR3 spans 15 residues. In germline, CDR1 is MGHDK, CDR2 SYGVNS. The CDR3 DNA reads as TGTGCCAGTGAGGATGCCGGGACATTTCACAATGAGCAGTTCTTC. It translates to CASEDAGTFHNEQFF.

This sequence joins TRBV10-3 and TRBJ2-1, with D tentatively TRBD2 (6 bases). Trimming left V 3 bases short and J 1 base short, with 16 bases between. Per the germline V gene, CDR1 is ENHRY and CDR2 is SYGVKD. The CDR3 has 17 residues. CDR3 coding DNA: TGTGCCATCAGTGACCCGCTAGCGTTCCAATCCTACAATGAGCAGTTCTTC. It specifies CAISDPLAFQSYNEQFF.

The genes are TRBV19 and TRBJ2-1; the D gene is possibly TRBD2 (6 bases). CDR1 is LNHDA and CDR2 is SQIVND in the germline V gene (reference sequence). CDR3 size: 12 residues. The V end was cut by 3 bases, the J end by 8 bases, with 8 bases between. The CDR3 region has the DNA TGTGCCAGTAGTATGCAGCGGGATGAGCAGTTCTTC. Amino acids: CASSMQRDEQFF.

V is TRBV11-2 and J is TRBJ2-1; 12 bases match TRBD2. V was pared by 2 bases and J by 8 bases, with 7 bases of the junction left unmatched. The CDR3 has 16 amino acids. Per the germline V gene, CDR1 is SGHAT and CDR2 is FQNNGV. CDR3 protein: CASSLLTSGSQDEQFF. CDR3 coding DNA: TGTGCCAGCAGCTTACTGACTAGCGGGAGTCAGGATGAGCAGTTCTTC.

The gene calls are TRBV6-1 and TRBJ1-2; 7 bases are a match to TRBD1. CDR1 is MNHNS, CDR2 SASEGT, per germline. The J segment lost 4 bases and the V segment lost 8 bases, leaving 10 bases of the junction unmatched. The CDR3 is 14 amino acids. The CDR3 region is CASLEVGTAYGYTF. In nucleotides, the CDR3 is TGTGCCAGCCTTGAAGTCGGGACAGCCTATGGCTACACCTTC.

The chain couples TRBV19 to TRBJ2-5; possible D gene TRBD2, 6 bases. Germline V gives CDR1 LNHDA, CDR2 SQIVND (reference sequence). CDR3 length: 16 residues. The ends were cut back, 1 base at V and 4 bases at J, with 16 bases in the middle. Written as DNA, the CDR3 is TGTGCCAGTAGTATAGCTATCGGGGGATTTGTAGAGACCCAGTACTTC. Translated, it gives CASSIAIGGFVETQYF.

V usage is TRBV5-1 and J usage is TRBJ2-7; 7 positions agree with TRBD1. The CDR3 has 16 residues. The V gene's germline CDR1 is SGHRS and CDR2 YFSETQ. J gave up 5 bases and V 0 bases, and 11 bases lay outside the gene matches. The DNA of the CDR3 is TGCGCCAGCAGCTTGGCGGACAGGAGTGAGGCTGACGAGCAGTACTTC. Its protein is CASSLADRSEADEQYF.

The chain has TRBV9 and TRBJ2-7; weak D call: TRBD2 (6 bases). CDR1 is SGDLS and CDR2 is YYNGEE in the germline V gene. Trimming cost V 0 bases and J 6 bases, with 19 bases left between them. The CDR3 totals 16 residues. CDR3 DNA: TGTGCCAGCAGCGTAGGGGGGGACTCCCTCTCATTCGAGCAGTACTTC. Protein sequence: CASSVGGDSLSFEQYF.

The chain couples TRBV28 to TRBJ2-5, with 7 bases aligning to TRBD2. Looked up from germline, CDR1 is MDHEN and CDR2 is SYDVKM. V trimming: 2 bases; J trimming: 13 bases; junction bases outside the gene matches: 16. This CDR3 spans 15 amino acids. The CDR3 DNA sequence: TGTGCCAGCAGTTTAAGTTCGGCGGGAGTGCCCTTCGTGTACTTC. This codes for CASSLSSAGVPFVYF.

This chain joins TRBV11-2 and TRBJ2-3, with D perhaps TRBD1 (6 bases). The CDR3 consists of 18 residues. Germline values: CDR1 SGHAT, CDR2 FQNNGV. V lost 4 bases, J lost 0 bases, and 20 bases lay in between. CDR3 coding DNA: TGTGCCAGCAGCTCGCTGCAGGGGCTAGCAGAAAGCACAGATACGCAGTATTTT. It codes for CASSSLQGLAESTDTQYF.

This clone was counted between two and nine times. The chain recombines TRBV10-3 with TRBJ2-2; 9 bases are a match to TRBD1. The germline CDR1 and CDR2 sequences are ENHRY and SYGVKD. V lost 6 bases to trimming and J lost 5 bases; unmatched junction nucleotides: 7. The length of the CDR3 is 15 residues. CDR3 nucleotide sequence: TGTGCCATCAGGGAACAGGGGGCAGGAACCGGGGAGCTGTTTTTT. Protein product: CAIREQGAGTGELFF.

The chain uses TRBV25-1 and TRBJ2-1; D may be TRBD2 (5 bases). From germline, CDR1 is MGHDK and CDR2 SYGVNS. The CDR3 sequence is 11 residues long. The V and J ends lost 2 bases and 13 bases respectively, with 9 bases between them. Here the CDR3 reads CASSEEGTQFF. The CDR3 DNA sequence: TGTGCCAGCAGTGAAGAGGGAACCCAGTTCTTC. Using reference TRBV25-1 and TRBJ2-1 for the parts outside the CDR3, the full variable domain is EADIYQTPRYLVIGTGKKITLECSQTMGHDKMYWYQQDPGMELHLIHYSYGVNSTEKGDLSSESTVSRIRTEHFPLTLESARPSHTSQYLCASSEEGTQFFGPGTRLTVL.

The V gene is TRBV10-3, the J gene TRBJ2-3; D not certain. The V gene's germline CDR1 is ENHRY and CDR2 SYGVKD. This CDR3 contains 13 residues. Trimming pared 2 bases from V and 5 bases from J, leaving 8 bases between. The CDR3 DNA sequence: TGTGCCATCAGTGAGCTCGAAGGAGATACGCAGTATTTT. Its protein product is CAISELEGDTQYF.